These T cell receptor beta chains were read from a single sample in a study of blood T cell repertoires in COVID-19. TCRdb's copy holds only in-frame clones and misses some; the assay was immunoSEQ multiplex PCR. The data hold 200,000 to 250,000 clones, with approximately 90% observed a single time. The specimen sequenced was PBMCs or T cells enriched from blood (not recorded which). The origin of the receptors is a man aged 40-55 years who had recovered from COVID-19. Each CDR3 is given with its conserved first and last residue. A D gene is named only where the DNA matches it firmly. Rows give clone size only sometimes, using once, few, many, or a class for an expanded clone.

d_gene	v_gene	j_gene	abundance	CDR3nt	CDR3aa
TRBD2	TRBV11-2	TRBJ2-1	once	TGTGCCAGCAGCCTAAGCGGGATAGCCAATGAGCAGTTCTTC	CASSLSGIANEQFF
TRBD1	TRBV6-6	TRBJ1-6	.	TGTGCCAGCAGCCCGACAGGGGAGCCTTATAATTCACCCCTCCACTTT	CASSPTGEPYNSPLHF
TRBD1	TRBV15	TRBJ2-7	.	TGTGCCACCAGCGGGCGCCACCCGGGACAGGCCTACGAGCAGTACTTC	CATSGRHPGQAYEQYF
TRBD1	TRBV5-6	TRBJ2-7	.	TGTGCCAGCAGCTTGGGATGGACAGGCCCGGCGCAGTACTTC	CASSLGWTGPAQYF
TRBD2	TRBV5-1	TRBJ2-7	.	TGCGCCAGCAGCCCCAGCGGGAATGGGGAGCAGTACTTC	CASSPSGNGEQYF
TRBD2	TRBV4-1	TRBJ2-1	.	TGCGCCAGCAGCCAAGATACCGAGGGGACTAGCGGGAGCAATGAGCAGTTCTTC	CASSQDTEGTSGSNEQFF
TRBD1	TRBV7-9	TRBJ2-7	.	TGTGCCAGCAGCTTAGGTCGGGACAGGGGCTACGAGCAGTACTTC	CASSLGRDRGYEQYF
.	TRBV3-1/TRBV3-2	TRBJ2-1	.	TGTGCCAGCAGCCCGAGCCCGGGGGGCTATGAGCAGTTCTTC	CASSPSPGGYEQFF
TRBD1	TRBV27	TRBJ1-5	.	TGTGCCAGCAGCCCCCGACAGGGGGCCAATCAGCCCCAGCATTTT	CASSPRQGANQPQHF
.	TRBV19	TRBJ2-1	few	TGTGCCAGTAGTATAGATTCGGCAGGGTTTGAGCAGTTCTTC	CASSIDSAGFEQFF
TRBD1	TRBV4-1	TRBJ2-7	.	TGCGCCAGCAGCCTCTTGTTGGGACAGGTCTACGAGCAGTACTTC	CASSLLLGQVYEQYF
TRBD1	TRBV3-1/TRBV3-2	TRBJ1-3	.	TGTGCCAGCAGCCCTTCTTCAGGGGGAAACTCTGGAAACACCATATATTTT	CASSPSSGGNSGNTIYF
.	TRBV27	TRBJ2-7	.	TGTGCCAGCAGTTCAGGGGTCGAGCAGTACTTC	CASSSGVEQYF
.	TRBV24-1	TRBJ2-3	.	TGTGCCACCAGTGACGGGAGTACAGATACGCAGTATTTT	CATSDGSTDTQYF
.	TRBV12-3/TRBV12-4	TRBJ1-1	.	TGTGCCAGCAGTTTAAAGGGGACTGAAGCTTTCTTT	CASSLKGTEAFF
.	TRBV3-1/TRBV3-2	TRBJ1-6	.	TGTGCCAGCAGCCAAGGACAGGAGGTACAGTATAATTCACCCCTCCACTTT	CASSQGQEVQYNSPLHF